Below, 17 T cell receptor beta chains from the same sample are listed, as sequenced in a study of tumor T cells in aggressive B-cell lymphoma. Using immunoSEQ multiplex PCR, the repertoire was profiled, and TCRdb retains in-frame clones only, with some absent. The sample shows some 900 clones, 64% of them seen only once. Sequences were obtained from tumor tissue. The receptors here all came from an adult with diffuse large B cell lymphoma.

The chain recombines TRBV29-1 with TRBJ2-4; D is unresolved. CDR3 length: 14 amino acids. Trimming removed 0 bases from V and 0 bases from J, with 6 bases in between. From germline, CDR1 is SQVTM and CDR2 ANQGSEA. As DNA, the CDR3 is TGCAGCGTTGAAGATCAACTAGCCAAAAACATTCAGTACTTC. Protein: CSVEDQLAKNIQYF.

The rearrangement joins TRBV18 to TRBJ2-3; 16 bases are a match to TRBD2. Germline loops: CDR1 KGHSH, CDR2 LQKENI. The V segment lost 3 bases and the J segment 2 bases; nucleotides outside the gene matches: 8. The CDR3 is 19 residues long. CDR3 DNA: TGTGCCAGCTCACCGGAGGGACTAGCGGGAGGGCCCGACACAGATACGCAGTATTTT. Amino acids: CASSPEGLAGGPDTDTQYF.

The V and J genes are TRBV6-5 and TRBJ1-5, with D unresolved. The germline CDR1 and CDR2 sequences are MNHEY and SVGAGI. This CDR3 is 15 amino acids long. V was cut by 0 bases and J by 7 bases, with 13 bases left in between. Here the CDR3 reads CASSYSIAWPQPQHF. The CDR3, as DNA: TGTGCCAGCAGTTACTCGATTGCATGGCCCCAGCCCCAGCATTTT.

The chain is built from TRBV18 and TRBJ2-1; 10 nucleotides line up with TRBD2. CDR1 is KGHSH and CDR2 is LQKENI in the germline V gene. This CDR3 has 14 residues. The V segment lost 6 bases and the J segment 15 bases; nucleotides outside the gene matches: 14. CDR3 amino acids: CASSGTSAVQFLFF. The CDR3 DNA is TGTGCCAGCTCCGGGACTAGCGCGGTCCAATTTCTGTTCTTC. The complete variable domain, with remaining parts taken from reference TRBV18 and TRBJ2-1, reads NAGVMQNPRHLVRRRGQEARLRCSPMKGHSHVYWYRQLPEEGLKFMVYLQKENIIDESGMPKERFSAEFPKEGPSILRIQQVVRGDSAAYFCASSGTSAVQFLFFGPGTRLTVL.

V usage is TRBV7-4 and J usage is TRBJ2-7; 12 bases are shared with TRBD2. The CDR3 has 21 residues. J gave up 2 bases and V 2 bases, and 19 bases lay outside the gene matches. CDR1 SGHVT and CDR2 SQSDAQ come from the germline V gene. CDR3 sequence: CASSLTPPALLAGGPTYEQYF. In DNA, the CDR3 is TGTGCCAGCAGCTTAACCCCCCCCGCCCTGCTAGCGGGAGGGCCGACCTACGAGCAGTACTTC.

V is TRBV9 and J is TRBJ2-3, with D uncertain. The CDR3 has 15 residues. V was pared by 4 bases and J by 0 bases, with 12 bases between. The germline CDR1 and CDR2 sequences are SGDLS and YYNGEE. The CDR3 region is CASSPRPTSTDTQYF. CDR3 nucleotide sequence: TGTGCCAGCAGCCCTCGTCCCACTAGCACAGATACGCAGTATTTT.

CDR3 in amino acids: CASSFQLAGGNEQFF. Here the CDR3 DNA reads TGTGCCAGCAGCTTCCAACTAGCGGGGGGGAATGAGCAGTTCTTC. The genes are TRBV7-2 and TRBJ2-1; TRBD2 agrees at 13 bases. The J segment lost 7 bases and the V segment lost 3 bases, leaving 3 bases of the junction unmatched. The CDR3 has 15 amino acids. CDR1 is SGHTA and CDR2 is FQGNSA in the germline V gene.

The V gene is TRBV18, the J gene TRBJ2-5; a possible D gene is TRBD1 (5 bases). The CDR3 sequence is 14 residues long. Germline CDR1 and CDR2: KGHSH and LQKENI. Trimming removed 3 bases at V and 5 bases at J, with 13 bases between. CDR3 nucleotide sequence: TGTGCCAGCTCACCCGACAGAGCAAGGGAGACCCAGTACTTC. Translation gives CASSPDRARETQYF.

This chain connects TRBV29-1 to TRBJ1-1; 8 bases line up with TRBD1. Germline V gene lookup returns CDR1 SQVTM and CDR2 ANQGSEA. The trim removed 4 bases at V and 0 bases at J, leaving 7 bases unmatched. CDR3 length: 15 amino acids. This chain's CDR3 is CSVVGSGGMNTEAFF. The CDR3 DNA is TGCAGCGTTGTAGGGTCAGGGGGCATGAACACTGAAGCTTTCTTT.

In its sample, this clone was seen a few times. V gene TRBV4-1 combines with J gene TRBJ1-3, with D possibly matching TRBD1 (5 bases). This CDR3 region has 14 residues. V was cut by 8 bases and J by 0 bases, with 11 bases left in between. Germline V gene lookup returns CDR1 MGHRA and CDR2 YSYEKL. The CDR3 loop is CASASDNSGNTIYF. In nucleotides, the CDR3 is TGCGCCAGCGCCTCGGACAACTCTGGAAACACCATATATTTT.

Only a few counts were recorded for this clone. The identical CDR3 is also encoded by other nucleotide sequences in the sample. The chain combines TRBV7-9 with TRBJ2-2; D gene ambiguous. The CDR3 extends over 17 amino acids. V lost 3 bases to trimming and J lost 5 bases, with 19 bases between them. Germline CDR1 reads SEHNR; CDR2 reads FQNEAQ (reference sequence). The DNA of the CDR3 is TGTGCCAGCAGCTTGACTTCAGCTTCCCTGATGACCGGGGAGCTGTTTTTT. This gives the protein CASSLTSASLMTGELFF.

As to this clone: Only one base separates this from a far larger clonotype, so it likely reflects a read error. The gene calls are TRBV9 and TRBJ2-1, with 10 bases identical to TRBD2. CDR1 and CDR2 from the germline V gene are SGDLS and YYNGEE. There are 14 residues in the CDR3. CDR3 sequence (DNA): TGTGCCATCAGCGTAGCGGGAGGTTGGGATGAGCAGTTCTTC. As protein: CAISVAGGWDEQFF.

The chain recombines TRBV6-1 with TRBJ2-6; D gene unclear. The CDR3 contains 15 residues. Germline CDR1 is MNHNS and CDR2 is SASEGT. As DNA, the CDR3 is TGTTCCACGGTCCCGCTGAGAAATGAGGCCAACGTCCTGACTTTC. It specifies CSTVPLRNEANVLTF.

J is TRBJ2-7 and V is TRBV4-1, with D perhaps matching TRBD1 (6 bases). CDR1 and CDR2 from the germline V gene are MGHRA and YSYEKL. The V gene lost 4 bases and the J gene lost 5 bases, with 15 bases spanning the gap. CDR3 length: 14 amino acids. In DNA form, the CDR3 reads TGCGCCAGCAGCCTAAGCCCACAGGGTAACGAGCAGTACTTC. Amino acids: CASSLSPQGNEQYF.

The chain uses TRBV27 and TRBJ2-1; 9 nucleotides align to TRBD1. The CDR3 sequence is 15 residues long. The germline gives CDR1 MNHEY, CDR2 SMNVEV (reference sequence). The V gene end was trimmed by 6 bases and the J gene end by 5 bases; junction bases not matched to a gene: 8. The CDR3 nucleotides read TGTGCCAGCAGCTCCGGGACAGGGTTGAACAATGAGCAGTTCTTC. This gives the protein CASSSGTGLNNEQFF.

The V gene is TRBV4-1, the J gene TRBJ2-4, with 7 bases fitting TRBD2. V dropped 1 base and J dropped 5; count of bases not matched to a gene: 8. The CDR3 extends over 16 amino acids. The germline gives CDR1 MGHRA, CDR2 YSYEKL. CDR3 residues: CASSQGTWGGENIQYF. The CDR3 coding sequence is TGCGCCAGCAGCCAAGGGACCTGGGGGGGTGAAAACATTCAGTACTTC.

V usage is TRBV12-5 and J usage is TRBJ2-2; weak D call: TRBD2 (6 bases). The CDR3 has 16 amino acids. In germline, CDR1 is LGHNT, CDR2 FRNRAP. Trimming removed 2 bases at V and 1 base at J, with 11 bases between. In DNA form, the CDR3 reads TGTGCTAGTGGTTTGATCTGGCGGGGGAACACCGGGGAGCTGTTTTTT. Protein sequence: CASGLIWRGNTGELFF. Together with reference TRBV12-5 and TRBJ2-2, the CDR3 gives the full variable domain: DARVTQTPRHKVTEMGQEVTMRCQPILGHNTVFWYRQTMMQGLELLAYFRNRAPLDDSGMPKDRFSAEMPDATLATLKIQPSEPRDSAVYFCASGLIWRGNTGELFFGEGSRLTVL.